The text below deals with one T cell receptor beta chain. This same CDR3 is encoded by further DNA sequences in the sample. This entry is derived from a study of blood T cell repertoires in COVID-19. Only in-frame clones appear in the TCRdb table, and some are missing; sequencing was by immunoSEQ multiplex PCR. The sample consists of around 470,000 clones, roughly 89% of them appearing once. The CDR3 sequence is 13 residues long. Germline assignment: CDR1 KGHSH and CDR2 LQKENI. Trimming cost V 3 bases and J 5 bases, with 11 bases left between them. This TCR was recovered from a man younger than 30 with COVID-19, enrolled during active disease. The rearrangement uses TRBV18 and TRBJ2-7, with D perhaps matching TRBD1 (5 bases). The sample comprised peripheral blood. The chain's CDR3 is CASSPRQGHEQYF. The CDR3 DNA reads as TGTGCCAGCTCACCTCGCCAGGGCCACGAGCAGTACTTC.